The clone carrying this TCR beta chain has more than one count but fewer than ten. Individual cDNA molecules were tagged with unique molecular identifiers. TCRdb redid the calling of the 5' RACE reads with MiXCR, one entry per CDR3 protein. The table has tens of thousands of distinct CDR3 sequences, about 4.9% seen once. This record comes from a study of early T cells in non-severe SARS-CoV-2 infection. Study-wide background: Sequencing of unsorted whole blood was done on bulk RNA, leaving chains unpaired.

The CDR3 extends over 15 amino acids. The V and J ends lost 3 bases and 3 bases respectively, with 13 bases between them. In germline, CDR1 is KGHSH, CDR2 LQKENI. The source was whole blood, collected at baseline. The rearrangement joins TRBV18 to TRBJ2-3, with no clear D. This clonotype was obtained from an adult who was a healthcare worker with PCR-confirmed SARS-CoV-2 infection or an uninfected control (not recorded which). The CDR3 loop reads CASSPKADGTDTQYF. The CDR3 bases are TGTGCCAGCTCACCCAAAGCTGACGGAACAGATACGCAGTATTTT. Complete variable domain (other parts from reference TRBV18 and TRBJ2-3): NAGVMQNPRHLVRRRGQEARLRCSPMKGHSHVYWYRQLPEEGLKFMVYLQKENIIDESGMPKERFSAEFPKEGPSILRIQQVVRGDSAAYFCASSPKADGTDTQYFGPGTRLTVL.